This T cell receptor beta chain was profiled in a study of T-cell reconstitution after alpha-beta-depleted transplantation in children. There are a few counts of this clonotype. Preparation of the TCRbeta library was carried out with unique molecular identifiers. TCRdb redid the calling of the PCR reads with MiXCR, one entry per CDR3 protein. Counted here are around 360,000 distinct CDR3 sequences, around 10% occurring once; the ten biggest clones make up 2% to 3%. The V segment lost 5 bases and the J segment 4 bases; nucleotides outside the gene matches: 11. This CDR3 comprises 14 residues. CDR1 and CDR2 from the germline V gene are DFQATT and SNEGSKA (reference sequence).

This clonotype was sampled from a human donor who donated a stem cell graft to a child with acute lymphoblastic leukemia. The chain uses TRBV20-1 and TRBJ2-7, with TRBD1 matching over 7 bases. Sequenced material: PBMCs from the stem cell graft donor, taken from the stem cell graft. The CDR3 is CSAPSGTDLYEQYF. CDR3 bases: TGCAGTGCTCCATCCGGGACAGATCTTTACGAGCAGTACTTC.